Described below is a single TCR beta chain sequence and its context. This entry is derived from a study of shared clonotypes between healthy human individuals. Produced via immunoSEQ multiplex PCR; TCRdb's table is partial and in-frame only. Here the sample spans about 1 million clones, about 75% being singletons. The CDR3 sequence is 15 residues long. Germline values: CDR1 SGDLS, CDR2 YYNGEE. Trimming cost V 3 bases and J 5 bases; bases outside gene matches: 6. Material for sequencing was memory CD4+ T cells sorted from blood. The subset is: CD45RA-negative fraction. The TCR sequence derives from a man younger than 35 in good health. J is TRBJ2-1 and V is TRBV9, with 9 bases lining up with TRBD1. CDR3 sequence: CASSGRDRANNEQFF. In DNA form, the CDR3 reads TGTGCCAGCAGCGGCCGGGACAGGGCCAACAATGAGCAGTTCTTC.